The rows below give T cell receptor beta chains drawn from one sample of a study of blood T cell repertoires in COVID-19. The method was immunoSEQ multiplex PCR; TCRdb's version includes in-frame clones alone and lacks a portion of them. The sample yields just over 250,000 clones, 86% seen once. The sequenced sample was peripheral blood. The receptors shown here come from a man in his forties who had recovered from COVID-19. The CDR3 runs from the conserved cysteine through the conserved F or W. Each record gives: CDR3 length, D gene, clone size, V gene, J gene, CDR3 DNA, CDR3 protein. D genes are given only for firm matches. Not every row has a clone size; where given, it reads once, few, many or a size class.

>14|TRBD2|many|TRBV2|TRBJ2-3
TGTGCCAGCAAGGGGCGGGGGAGCACAGATACGCAGTATTTT
CASKGRGSTDTQYF
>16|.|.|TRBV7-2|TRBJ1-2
TGTGCCAGCAGTTCCTGGGTGTCAGACACGAACTATGGCTACACCTTC
CASSSWVSDTNYGYTF
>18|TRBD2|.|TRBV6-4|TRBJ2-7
TGTGCCAGCAGTCCTGGGGGACTAGCGGGAGGTCCAAGGGACGAGCAGTACTTC
CASSPGGLAGGPRDEQYF
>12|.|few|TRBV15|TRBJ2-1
TGTGCCACCAGCAAGGGAGGCTATGAGCAGTTCTTC
CATSKGGYEQFF
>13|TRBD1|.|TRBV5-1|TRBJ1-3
TGCGCCAATGCACAGGGGTGGATAAACACCATATATTTT
CANAQGWINTIYF
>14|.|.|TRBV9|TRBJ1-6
TGTGCCAGCAGCGTAGGGCAATTTAATTCACCCCTCCACTTT
CASSVGQFNSPLHF
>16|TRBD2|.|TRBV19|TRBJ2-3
TGTGCCAGTAGTATATCGACTAGCGGTGCCACAGATACGCAGTATTTT
CASSISTSGATDTQYF
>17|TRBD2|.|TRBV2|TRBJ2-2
TGTGCCAGCAGCGGACTAGCGGGAGGGCCCAATACCGGGGAGCTGTTTTTT
CASSGLAGGPNTGELFF
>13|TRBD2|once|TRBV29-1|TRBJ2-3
TGCAGCGTCGCGCGGGAGGGATGGCCAACGCAGTATTTT
CSVAREGWPTQYF
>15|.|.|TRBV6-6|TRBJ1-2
TGTGCCAGCACCGATAGACACCTGGCTAACTATGGCTACACCTTC
CASTDRHLANYGYTF
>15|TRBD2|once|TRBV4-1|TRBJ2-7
TGCGCCAGCAGGACCCTTGTAGCGGGAGTCTACGAGCAGTACTTC
CASRTLVAGVYEQYF
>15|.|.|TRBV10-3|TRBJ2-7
TGTGCCATCAGTGAACCGGGGGAGAGCTCCTACGAGCAGTACTTC
CAISEPGESSYEQYF
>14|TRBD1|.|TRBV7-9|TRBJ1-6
TGTGCCAGCAGCCCGACAGGGGACAATTCACCCCTCCACTTT
CASSPTGDNSPLHF
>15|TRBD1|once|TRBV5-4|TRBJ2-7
TGTGCCAGCAGCCGGGGACAGGGGGGATCCTACGAGCAGTACTTC
CASSRGQGGSYEQYF
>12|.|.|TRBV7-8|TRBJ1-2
TGTGCCAGCAGCTCACGGGGCTATGGCTACACCTTC
CASSSRGYGYTF
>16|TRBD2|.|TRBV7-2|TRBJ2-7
TGTGCCAGCAGCCCCCGCAGCGCGGGGGTCACCTACGAGCAGTACTTC
CASSPRSAGVTYEQYF
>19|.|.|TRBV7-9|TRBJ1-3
TGTGCCAGCAGCTTAAAGGGGGTCGTAACGGGTGCTTCTGGAAACACCATATATTTT
CASSLKGVVTGASGNTIYF
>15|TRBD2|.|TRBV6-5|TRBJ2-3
TGTGCCAGCAGTTCAGCGGGAGGACGCACAGATACGCAGTATTTT
CASSSAGGRTDTQYF
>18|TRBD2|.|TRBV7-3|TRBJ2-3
TGTGCCAGCAGCTTAAGGGGGGGAATCCCCCCCCTCACAGATACGCAGTATTTT
CASSLRGGIPPLTDTQYF
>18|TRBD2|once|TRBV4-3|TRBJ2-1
TGCGCCAGCAGCCGGGGCCGGGCTAGCGGGGGGGTCGGTTATGAGCAGTTCTTC
CASSRGRASGGVGYEQFF
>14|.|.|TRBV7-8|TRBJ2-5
TGTGCCAGCAGCTTAACCTTCAGGGCAGAGACCCAGTACTTC
CASSLTFRAETQYF
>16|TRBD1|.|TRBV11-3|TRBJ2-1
TGTGCCAGCAGCTTAACGACAGGGCTTTCCTACAATGAGCAGTTCTTC
CASSLTTGLSYNEQFF
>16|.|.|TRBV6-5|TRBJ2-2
TGTGCCAGCAGTTACTCAAAGGGGGCGAACACCGGGGAGCTGTTTTTT
CASSYSKGANTGELFF
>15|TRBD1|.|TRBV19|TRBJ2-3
TGTGCCAGTAGTATTAGGGACAGCAGCACAGATACGCAGTATTTT
CASSIRDSSTDTQYF
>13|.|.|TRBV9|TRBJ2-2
TGTGCCAGCAGCGCTGACATGGCGGGGGAGCTGTTTTTT
CASSADMAGELFF
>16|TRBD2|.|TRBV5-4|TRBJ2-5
TGTGCCAGCAGCGCCTTAGAGCGGGGGGGGCAAGAGACCCAGTACTTC
CASSALERGGQETQYF
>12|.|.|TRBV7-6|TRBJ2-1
TGTGCCAGCAGCGCCCAGGCGGGAGAGCAGTTCTTC
CASSAQAGEQFF
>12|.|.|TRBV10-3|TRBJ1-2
TGTGCCATCAGTGCACAGGTCTATGGCTACACCTTC
CAISAQVYGYTF
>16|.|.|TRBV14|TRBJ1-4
TGTGCCAGCAGCCGCGTTAGGGGAAGGTCTAATGAAAAACTGTTTTTT
CASSRVRGRSNEKLFF
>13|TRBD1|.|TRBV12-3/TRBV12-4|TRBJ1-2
TGTGCCAGCAGGCCTGACAGGGACGATGGCTACACCTTC
CASRPDRDDGYTF
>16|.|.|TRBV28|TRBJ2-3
TGTGCCAGCAGTTTAGCCGGCCTACAGGGCACAGATACGCAGTATTTT
CASSLAGLQGTDTQYF
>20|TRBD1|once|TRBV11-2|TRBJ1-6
TGTGCCAGCAGCTTAGATATTAGGGGAACAGGGGTGTTAATGGTTTCACCCCTCCACTTT
CASSLDIRGTGVLMVSPLHF
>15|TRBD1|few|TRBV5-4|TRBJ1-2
TGTGCCAGCAGCACGGGGGACAGGGGGTCAGGTGGCTACACCTTC
CASSTGDRGSGGYTF
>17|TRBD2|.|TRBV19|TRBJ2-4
TGTGCCAGTAGTACCCCCGGACTAGCGGGGGGGAAAAACATTCAGTACTTC
CASSTPGLAGGKNIQYF
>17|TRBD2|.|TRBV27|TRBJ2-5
TGTGCCAGCAGTTCTCTCGGGATAGCGGGGGTCCAAGAGACCCAGTACTTC
CASSSLGIAGVQETQYF
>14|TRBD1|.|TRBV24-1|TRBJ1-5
TGTGCCACCAGTGACAGGACAGGAAATCAGCCCCAGCATTTT
CATSDRTGNQPQHF
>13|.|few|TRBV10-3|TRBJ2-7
TGTGCCATCACCCTCGATCGGGAGTACGAGCAGTACTTC
CAITLDREYEQYF
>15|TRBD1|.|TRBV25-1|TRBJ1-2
TGTGCCAGCAGTGAAGGGCAGGGGGTTAACTATGGCTACACCTTC
CASSEGQGVNYGYTF
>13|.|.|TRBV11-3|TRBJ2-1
TGTGCCAGCAGCTTAAGTACCTCTAGTGAGCAGTTCTTC
CASSLSTSSEQFF
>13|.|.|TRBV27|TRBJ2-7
TGTGCCAGCAGTCTCCCCGGGGGCTACGAGCAGTACTTC
CASSLPGGYEQYF
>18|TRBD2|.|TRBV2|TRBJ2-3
TGTGCCAGCAGTGTGTTTATAACTAGCGGGTCTAGCACAGATACGCAGTATTTT
CASSVFITSGSSTDTQYF
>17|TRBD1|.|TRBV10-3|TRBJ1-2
TGTGCCATCAAAACGTCGGTTGGGGACAGGGGGCAGCATGGCTACACCTTC
CAIKTSVGDRGQHGYTF
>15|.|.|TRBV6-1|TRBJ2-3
TGTGCCAGCAGTGAAGGGGACACTCACACAGATACGCAGTATTTT
CASSEGDTHTDTQYF
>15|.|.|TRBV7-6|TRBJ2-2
TGTGCCAGCAGCCTGCGGGGGAGGGGGACCGGGGAGCTGTTTTTT
CASSLRGRGTGELFF
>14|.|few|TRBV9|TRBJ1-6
TGTGCCAGCAGCCTAACAGGGTATAGTTCACCCCTCCACTTT
CASSLTGYSSPLHF
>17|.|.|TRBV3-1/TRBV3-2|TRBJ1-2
TGTGCCAGCAGCAGTGCCCCAGGGATTATTTGGTCATATGGCTACACCTTC
CASSSAPGIIWSYGYTF
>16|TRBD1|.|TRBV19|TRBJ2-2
TGTGCCAGTACCCCCGCGGACAGGGGAAACACCGGGGAGCTGTTTTTT
CASTPADRGNTGELFF
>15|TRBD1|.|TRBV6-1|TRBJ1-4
TGTGCCAGCAGTGAGGACAGGGCTAGTGGTGAAAAACTGTTTTTT
CASSEDRASGEKLFF
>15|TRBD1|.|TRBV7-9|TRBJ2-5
TGTGCCAGCAGCTACCGGGACAGGGGTAGGGAGACCCAGTACTTC
CASSYRDRGRETQYF
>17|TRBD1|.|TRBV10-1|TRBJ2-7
TGCGCCAGCAGTGATTTCTCCGGGACAGGGGATTTGAGCGAGCAGTACTTC
CASSDFSGTGDLSEQYF
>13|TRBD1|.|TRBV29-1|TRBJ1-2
TGCAGCGTGGAGGACAGGGAGAACTATGGCTACACCTTC
CSVEDRENYGYTF
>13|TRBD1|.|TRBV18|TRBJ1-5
TGTGCCAGCTCACAACAGGGGAATCAGCCCCAGCATTTT
CASSQQGNQPQHF
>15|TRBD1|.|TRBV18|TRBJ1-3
TGTGCCAGCTCACCCGGGACAGGGGTCGGAAACACCATATATTTT
CASSPGTGVGNTIYF
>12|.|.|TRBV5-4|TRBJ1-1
TGTGCCAGCAGCTCCCCGGGTTTGGAAGCTTTCTTT
CASSSPGLEAFF
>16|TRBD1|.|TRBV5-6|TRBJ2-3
TGTGCCAGCAGTTACGACAGGGTTGGTAGCACAGATACGCAGTATTTT
CASSYDRVGSTDTQYF